The entry below gives a single T cell receptor (beta chain) sequence along with its context. The sample is drawn from a study of blood T cell repertoires in COVID-19. The germline CDR1 and CDR2 sequences are SNHLY and FYNNEI. The CDR3 totals 13 residues. The V segment lost 9 bases and the J segment 3 bases; nucleotides outside the gene matches: 8. The repertoire was sequenced with immunoSEQ multiplex PCR; TCRdb's copy has only in-frame clones and lacks some. Of roughly 38,000 clones listed, just under 75% are singletons. Material: peripheral blood. The source of this sequence is a man between 65 and 85 years old with COVID-19, enrolled during active disease. This sequence joins TRBV2 and TRBJ2-7; 7 nucleotides agree with TRBD1. CDR3 loop: CASSRDSLYEQYF. In DNA form, the CDR3 reads TGTGCCAGTTCCCGGGACAGCCTCTACGAGCAGTACTTC.